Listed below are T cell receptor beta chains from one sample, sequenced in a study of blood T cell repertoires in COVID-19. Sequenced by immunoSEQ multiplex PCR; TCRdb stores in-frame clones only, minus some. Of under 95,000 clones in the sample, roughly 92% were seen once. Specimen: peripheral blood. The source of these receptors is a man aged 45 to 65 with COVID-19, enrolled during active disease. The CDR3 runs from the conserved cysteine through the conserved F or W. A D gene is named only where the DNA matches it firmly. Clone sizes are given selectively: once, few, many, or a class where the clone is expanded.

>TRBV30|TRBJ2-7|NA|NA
CAWSQAYEQYF
TGTGCCTGGAGCCAGGCCTACGAGCAGTACTTC
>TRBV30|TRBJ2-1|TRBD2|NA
CAWSGASGSSYNEQFF
TGTGCCTGGAGTGGAGCTAGCGGGAGTTCCTACAATGAGCAGTTCTTC
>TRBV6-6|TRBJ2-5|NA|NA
CASADGLQETQYF
TGTGCCAGCGCGGACGGACTCCAAGAGACCCAGTACTTC
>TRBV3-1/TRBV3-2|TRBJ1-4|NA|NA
CASSLHQDEKLFF
TGTGCCAGCAGCCTTCACCAGGATGAAAAACTGTTTTTT
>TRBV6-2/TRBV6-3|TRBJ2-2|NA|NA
CASSSLASNTGELFF
TGTGCCAGCAGTTCTCTAGCGTCGAACACCGGGGAGCTGTTTTTT
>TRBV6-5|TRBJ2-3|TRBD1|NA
CASRPLQGASDTQYF
TGTGCCAGCAGACCTTTACAGGGGGCATCAGATACGCAGTATTTT
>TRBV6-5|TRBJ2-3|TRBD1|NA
CASSLARGRDTQYF
TGTGCCAGCAGCCTGGCCAGGGGGCGGGATACGCAGTATTTT
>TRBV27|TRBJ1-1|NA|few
CASSLEGNTEAFF
TGTGCCAGCAGTTTGGAGGGGAACACTGAAGCTTTCTTT
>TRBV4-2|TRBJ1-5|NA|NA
CASSQDRGPQHF
TGTGCCAGCAGCCAAGATCGGGGGCCCCAGCATTTT
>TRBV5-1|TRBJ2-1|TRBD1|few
CASSPGQAIYNEQFF
TGCGCCAGCAGCCCCGGACAGGCTATCTACAATGAGCAGTTCTTC
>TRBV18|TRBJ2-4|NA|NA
CASSPAVAKNIQYF
TGTGCCAGCTCGCCCGCGGTAGCCAAAAACATTCAGTACTTC
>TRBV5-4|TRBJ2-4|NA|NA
CASSLPGLMAKNIQYF
TGTGCCAGCAGCTTGCCAGGGCTGATGGCCAAAAACATTCAGTACTTC
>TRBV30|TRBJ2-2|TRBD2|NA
CAWSVKVAGTGELFF
TGTGCCTGGAGTGTAAAGGTAGCGGGCACCGGGGAGCTGTTTTTT
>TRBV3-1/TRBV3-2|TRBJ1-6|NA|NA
CASSQVSGESYNSPLHF
TGTGCCAGCAGCCAAGTATCAGGGGAATCCTATAATTCACCCCTCCACTTT
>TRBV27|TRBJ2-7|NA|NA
CASRRGNSDPYEQYF
TGTGCCAGCAGACGAGGTAATAGCGACCCCTACGAGCAGTACTTC